This T cell receptor (beta chain) derives from a study of CXCR3-negative and CXCR3-positive naive CD8 T cells. Study-level findings and limits: TRB CDR3s of CXCR3-positive naive cells were more hydrophobic than those of CXCR3-negative naive cells. Surface CD5 was comparable between naive subsets; TCR strength was inferred from TRB CDR3 properties. Each naive subset displayed comparably high diversity, whereas memory CD8+ cells displayed much lower diversity.

Sorting yielded triplicates of 300,000 cells for each CD8+ T cell subset. Naivety in CD8+ T cells corresponded to a CD45RO-CCR7+CD27+CD95- phenotype. UMI-tagged TRB cDNA libraries were built via 5' RACE. TCRdb re-called the 5' RACE reads and catalogs CDR3 proteins one per entry, DNA excluded. The sample data list around 88,000 distinct CDR3 sequences. Details on this clonotype: Its specificity is unknown.

This sequence originates from a human donor in good health. Some clones in this sample may be carry-over from other donors' samples. Specimen: naive CXCR3+ CD8+ T cells from blood. Subset described: CD45RO-CCR7+CD27+CD95- naive CD8+ T cells expressing CXCR3 (TNR3+).

CDR3 protein: CASRPRAADEKLFF. The chain recombines TRBV12-3 or TRBV12-4 with TRBJ1-4; lacking DNA, the TRBD1 call made by TCRdb goes unchecked. The CDR3 length is 14 residues.